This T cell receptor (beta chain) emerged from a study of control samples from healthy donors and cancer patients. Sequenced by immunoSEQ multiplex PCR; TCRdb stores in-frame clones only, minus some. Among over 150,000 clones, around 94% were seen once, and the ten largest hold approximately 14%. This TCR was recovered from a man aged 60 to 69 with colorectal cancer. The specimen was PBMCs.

The CDR3 protein is CASRLGQAVGYEQYF. The CDR3 DNA is TGTGCCAGCAGGCTCGGACAGGCCGTCGGGTACGAGCAGTACTTC. The chain joins TRBV6-5 to TRBJ2-7; 7 bases map to TRBD1. Germline trimming cut 6 bases from V and 4 bases from J; bases unmatched to any gene: 12. The germline V gene encodes CDR1 MNHEY and CDR2 SVGAGI. There are 15 residues in the CDR3.